This T cell receptor (beta chain) was captured by sequencing in a study of blood T cell repertoires in COVID-19. The data were produced by immunoSEQ multiplex PCR, yet TCRdb's version contains in-frame clones alone and is incomplete. Found here are roughly 260,000 clones, about 87% of them singletons; the top ten hold approximately 3.7%. Between the trimmed V and J ends, which lost 0 bases and 1 base, there was a span of 8 bases. Germline V gene data show CDR1 as SGHTA and CDR2 as FQGNSA. The CDR3 totals 15 residues. The sample was peripheral blood. This sequence originates from a man aged 55 to 70 who had recovered from COVID-19. The chain links TRBV7-2 to TRBJ2-3; unclear D gene. The CDR3 spells CASSLAQERTDTQYF. CDR3 coding DNA: TGTGCCAGCAGCTTAGCGCAAGAGCGCACAGATACGCAGTATTTT.